The next 13 T cell receptor beta chains were all read from a single sample in a study of blood T cell repertoires in COVID-19. Repertoires were generated with immunoSEQ multiplex PCR, while TCRdb's copy carries only in-frame clones and drops some. The sample lists 200,000 to 250,000 clones, 85% to 90% occurring once. The sequenced material came from peripheral blood. Source of these receptors: a man aged 50 to 60 with acute or convalescent COVID-19.

The CDR3: CASSSPSHAELSNQPQHF. Written as DNA, the CDR3 is TGTGCCAGCAGCTCCCCCTCACACGCGGAACTTAGCAATCAGCCCCAGCATTTT. The V gene is TRBV7-8, the J gene TRBJ1-5; no firm D call. This CDR3 region has 18 residues. CDR1 and CDR2 from the germline V gene are SGHVS and FQNEAQ. V shed 4 bases and J shed 0 bases, with 19 bases lying between them.

This sequence joins TRBV29-1 and TRBJ2-1; tentative D call: TRBD1 (6 bases). CDR1 and CDR2 (germline): SQVTM, ANQGSEA. This CDR3 is 16 amino acids long. V lost 4 bases, J lost 1 base, and 17 bases lay in between. CDR3 region: CSVVTQGIGSYNEQFF. CDR3 DNA: TGCAGCGTTGTCACACAGGGAATTGGATCCTACAATGAGCAGTTCTTC.

The rearrangement uses TRBV10-3 and TRBJ1-1, with D perhaps TRBD1 (6 bases). CDR3 length equals 15 residues. Per germline, CDR1 ENHRY and CDR2 SYGVKD. The germline V and J ends were trimmed by 2 bases and 5 bases, with 15 bases remaining between them. The DNA for the CDR3 is TGTGCCATCAGTGAGGGACGGCCAAGGGGGACTGAAGCTTTCTTT. Amino acid sequence: CAISEGRPRGTEAFF.

J is TRBJ2-5 and V is TRBV5-6; TRBD2 is a possible D gene (7 bases). The CDR3 consists of 16 residues. The ends were cut back, 2 bases at V and 6 bases at J, with 20 bases in the middle. Germline V gives CDR1 SGHDT, CDR2 YYEEEE. The CDR3 is CASSFPGRGPVKTQYF. The CDR3 coding sequence is TGTGCCAGCAGCTTCCCTGGGCGGGGGCCCGTAAAGACCCAGTACTTC.

The V gene is TRBV7-6, the J gene TRBJ1-5; no clear D gene. V lost 5 bases and J lost 4, with 15 bases in between. There are 15 residues in the CDR3. Germline CDR1 SGHVS, CDR2 FNYEAQ. CDR3 bases: TGTGCCAGCAGCCTAGAACCGAGCATTAATCAGCCCCAGCATTTT. It codes for CASSLEPSINQPQHF.

The gene calls are TRBV20-1 and TRBJ1-2; D remains ambiguous. V was trimmed by 0 bases and J by 8 bases, leaving 7 bases between them. This CDR3 has 11 amino acids. Germline lookup yields CDR1 DFQATT and CDR2 SNEGSKA (reference sequence). This CDR3 is CSARDNSGYTF. The CDR3 bases are TGCAGTGCTAGAGACAACAGCGGCTACACCTTC.

The chain joins TRBV19 to TRBJ1-5; TRBD1 matches 9 bases. V trimming: 5 bases; J trimming: 6 bases; junction bases outside the gene matches: 8. This CDR3 region has 15 residues. CDR1 is LNHDA, CDR2 SQIVND, per germline (reference sequence). CDR3 residues: CASSPDRGVIQPQHF. DNA of the CDR3: TGTGCCAGTAGTCCGGACAGGGGCGTGATTCAGCCCCAGCATTTT.

V gene TRBV11-3 combines with J gene TRBJ1-1, with 8 bases matching TRBD1. The CDR3 is made up of 16 amino acids. The V segment lost 4 bases and the J segment 0 bases; nucleotides outside the gene matches: 7. CDR1 is SGHNT and CDR2 is YENEEA in the germline V gene. CDR3 in DNA: TGTGCCAGCAGCTCGCGACAGGGGCAGATGAACACTGAAGCTTTCTTT. Its translation: CASSSRQGQMNTEAFF.

The V and J genes are TRBV6-5 and TRBJ2-6; D unclear. V lost 6 bases, J lost 2 bases, and 5 bases lay in between. Germline CDR1 MNHEY, CDR2 SVGAGI. This CDR3 has 13 residues. Written as DNA, the CDR3 is TGTGCCAGCAGCACTCCTGGGGCCAACGTCCTGACTTTC. It is translated as CASSTPGANVLTF.

J is TRBJ2-7 and V is TRBV4-2; 7 bases are shared with TRBD1. Losses at the gene ends were 2 bases for V and 1 base for J; bases not matched to a gene: 20. This CDR3 is built from 20 residues. From germline, CDR1 is LGHNA and CDR2 YNFKEQ. The CDR3 here is CASSQHRQSRDSKRSYEQYF. The DNA of the CDR3 is TGTGCCAGCAGCCAACACCGACAAAGTCGGGACAGCAAAAGATCCTACGAGCAGTACTTC.

The rearrangement uses TRBV7-2 and TRBJ1-1, with 7 bases fitting TRBD1. The V and J ends lost 1 base and 5 bases, in that order; junction bases with no gene match: 4. Germline-derived CDR1 and CDR2 are SGHTA and FQGNSA. This CDR3 comprises 14 residues. CDR3 DNA sequence: TGTGCCAGCAGCTTAGAAGGGGGCACGACTGAAGCTTTCTTT. It translates to CASSLEGGTTEAFF.

The chain uses TRBV19 and TRBJ1-3, with 8 nucleotides matching TRBD1. The V segment lost 6 bases and the J segment 0 bases; nucleotides outside the gene matches: 7. Germline V gene sequence: CDR1 LNHDA, CDR2 SQIVND (reference sequence). The CDR3 totals 16 residues. Written as DNA, the CDR3 is TGTGCCAGTAGAGCAGGGGGCCCCCTCTCTGGAAACACCATATATTTT. This gives the protein CASRAGGPLSGNTIYF.

V is TRBV6-6 and J is TRBJ1-2; the match to TRBD1 covers 9 bases. Per germline, CDR1 MNHNY and CDR2 SVGAGI (reference sequence). V trimming: 5 bases; J trimming: 5 bases; junction bases outside the gene matches: 9. The CDR3 has 15 residues. The chain's CDR3 is CASSPTGQGSYGYTF. DNA for the CDR3: TGTGCCAGCAGTCCCACGGGACAGGGAAGTTATGGCTACACCTTC.